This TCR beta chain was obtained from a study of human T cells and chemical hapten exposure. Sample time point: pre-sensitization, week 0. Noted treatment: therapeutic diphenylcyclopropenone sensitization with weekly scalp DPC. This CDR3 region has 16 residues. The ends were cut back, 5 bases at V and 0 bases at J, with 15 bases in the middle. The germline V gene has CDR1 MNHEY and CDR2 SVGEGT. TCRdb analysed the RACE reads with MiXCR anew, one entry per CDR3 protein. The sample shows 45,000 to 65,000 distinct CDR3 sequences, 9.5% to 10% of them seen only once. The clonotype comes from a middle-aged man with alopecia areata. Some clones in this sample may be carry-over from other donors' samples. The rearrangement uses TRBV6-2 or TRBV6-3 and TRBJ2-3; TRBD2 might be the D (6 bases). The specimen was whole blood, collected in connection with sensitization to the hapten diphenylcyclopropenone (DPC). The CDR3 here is CASSLGTGLSTDTQYF. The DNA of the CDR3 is TGTGCCAGCAGTCTTGGGACTGGATTAAGCACAGATACGCAGTATTTT.